This TCR beta chain was recovered during a study of blood T cell repertoires in COVID-19. The wider study: T cells, B-cell-depleted T cells, or PBMCs provided the cDNA or gDNA that served as material.

The table came from immunoSEQ multiplex PCR; TCRdb's copy has only in-frame clones and leaves some out. The sample lists some 15,000 clones, roughly 85% occurring once. V was cut by 1 base and J by 6 bases, with 13 bases left in between. Germline V lookup: CDR1 SGDLS, CDR2 YYNGEE. The CDR3 has 15 residues. The gene calls are TRBV9 and TRBJ2-2, with a tentative D call TRBD1 (5 bases). The sequence was collected from a man aged 65-85 years in a cohort sampled during active COVID-19. The sample comprised peripheral blood. The CDR3 reads CASSVTGTVAGELFF. CDR3 nucleotides: TGTGCCAGCAGCGTAACAGGTACTGTGGCCGGGGAGCTGTTTTTT.